Each of the 23 T cell receptor beta chains below was sequenced from the same sample in a study of cytomegalovirus exposure and HLA in healthy donors. Both 60 Vbeta primers and 13 Jbeta primers went into the PCR. Some clones are missing from TCRdb's copy, which holds only in-frame ones; the method was immunoSEQ multiplex PCR. The data show about 140,000 clones, approximately 61% seen once. Sequencing was performed on PBMCs. The receptors were gathered from a human donor in good health.

Notes on this clone: The junction departs from the called germline gene at one end, perhaps through a read error. The V call is TRBV28, the J call TRBJ2-3, with D tentatively TRBD1 (5 bases). Germline values: CDR1 MDHEN, CDR2 SYDVKM. The CDR3 is 15 amino acids. As DNA, the CDR3 is TGTGCCAGCAGTTCTACAGGTCTAAGCACAGATGCGCAGTATTTT. Protein: CASSSTGLSTDAQYF. The whole variable domain, filled in from reference TRBV28 and TRBJ2-3, reads DVKVTQSSRYLVKRTGEKVFLECVQDMDHENMFWYRQDPGLGLRLIYFSYDVKMKEKGDIPEGYSVSREKKERFSLILESASTNQTSMYLCASSSTGLSTDAQYFGPGTRLTVL.

The chain couples TRBV7-2 to TRBJ1-5; D is possibly TRBD1 (6 bases). The germline gives CDR1 SGHTA, CDR2 FQGNSA. The CDR3 loop spans 15 amino acids. V lost 5 bases and J 4 bases, leaving 15 bases between the germline ends. CDR3 loop: CASSVMGTGNQPQHF. CDR3 DNA: TGTGCCAGCAGCGTCATGGGTACAGGGAATCAGCCCCAGCATTTT.

The chain joins TRBV19 to TRBJ2-1; D ambiguous. With 3 bases removed from V and 6 bases from J, the gap between germline ends came to 9 bases. Germline lookup yields CDR1 LNHDA and CDR2 SQIVND (reference sequence). CDR3 length: 13 amino acids. As DNA, the CDR3 is TGTGCCAGTAGTATCCTGCGGAGCAATGAGCAGTTCTTC. It specifies CASSILRSNEQFF. The full variable domain, rest sourced from reference TRBV19 and TRBJ2-1, is DGGITQSPKYLFRKEGQNVTLSCEQNLNHDAMYWYRQDPGQGLRLIYYSQIVNDFQKGDIAEGYSVSREKKESFPLTVTSAQKNPTAFYLCASSILRSNEQFFGPGTRLTVL.

The chain combines TRBV28 with TRBJ1-4; TRBD1 aligns across 7 bases. The CDR3 extends over 17 amino acids. Germline assignment: CDR1 MDHEN and CDR2 SYDVKM. The junction had 12 bases not matched to a gene; V was cut back by 5 bases and J by 3 bases. Here the CDR3 reads CASSTQTGTVANEKLFF. CDR3 bases: TGTGCCAGCAGTACACAGACAGGGACGGTAGCTAATGAAAAACTGTTTTTT.

The chain recombines TRBV5-1 with TRBJ2-5, with a tentative D call TRBD1 (6 bases). The CDR3 covers 14 residues. Germline lookup yields CDR1 SGHRS and CDR2 YFSETQ. V dropped 3 bases and J dropped 4 bases, with 13 bases sitting between them. DNA for the CDR3: TGCGCCAGCAGCTCTACAGGGCCACCAGAGACCCAGTACTTC. Encoded protein: CASSSTGPPETQYF.

V is TRBV19 and J is TRBJ2-1; D perhaps matches TRBD1 (6 bases). The CDR3 runs to 14 residues. V was shortened by 5 bases and J by 9 bases, with 17 bases between the two germline ends. Germline V gene lookup returns CDR1 LNHDA and CDR2 SQIVND (reference sequence). CDR3 in amino acids: CASSFRETGSEQFF. The CDR3 DNA reads as TGTGCCAGTAGTTTCCGGGAAACAGGGTCTGAGCAGTTCTTC.

CDR3 sequence reads: CASSPQRGGYEQYF. The CDR3 nucleotides are TGTGCCAGCTCACCACAACGGGGAGGCTACGAGCAGTACTTC. The chain joins TRBV18 to TRBJ2-7; TRBD2 might be the D (6 bases). CDR1 is KGHSH and CDR2 is LQKENI in the germline V gene. V was trimmed by 1 base and J by 3 bases, leaving 10 bases between them. The CDR3 extends over 14 amino acids.

The rearrangement joins TRBV7-9 to TRBJ2-2, with D maybe TRBD2 (6 bases). In germline, CDR1 is SEHNR, CDR2 FQNEAQ (reference sequence). CDR3 length equals 16 residues. V lost 10 bases, J lost 4 bases, and 22 bases lay in between. Written as DNA, the CDR3 is TGTGCCAACGAGAATGGAGGGACTGAATTCACCGGGGAGCTGTTTTTT. It encodes CANENGGTEFTGELFF.

The CDR3 coding sequence is TGTGCCAGCAGTGAGGCAGGGGGCACAGATACGCAGTATTTT. Encoded protein: CASSEAGGTDTQYF. The chain combines TRBV2 with TRBJ2-3; maybe TRBD1 (6 bases). The germline V and J ends were trimmed by 3 bases and 1 base, with 8 bases remaining between them. CDR1 SNHLY and CDR2 FYNNEI come from the germline V gene. This CDR3 has 14 amino acids.

The chain is built from TRBV5-1 and TRBJ2-1; TRBD1 matches at 7 bases. Looked up from germline, CDR1 is SGHRS and CDR2 is YFSETQ. Trimming took 0 bases from V and 5 from J; bases not matched to a gene: 14. This CDR3 has 18 amino acids. The CDR3 here is CASSLGGFTGALNNEQFF. The CDR3 DNA follows: TGCGCCAGCAGCTTGGGGGGGTTCACAGGGGCCCTAAACAATGAGCAGTTCTTC.

The chain is built from TRBV4-1 and TRBJ2-2, with 9 bases matching TRBD1. Trimming cost V 2 bases and J 3 bases; bases outside gene matches: 4. This CDR3 is 16 amino acids long. Germline CDR1 MGHRA, CDR2 YSYEKL. The CDR3 bases are TGCGCCAGCAGCCAAAACAGGGGGCTTGACACCGGGGAGCTGTTTTTT. Protein sequence: CASSQNRGLDTGELFF.

The chain recombines TRBV4-1 with TRBJ1-2; D is perhaps TRBD1 (6 bases). Trimming pared 4 bases from V and 1 base from J, leaving 16 bases between. In germline, CDR1 is MGHRA, CDR2 YSYEKL. The CDR3 is made up of 16 amino acids. This CDR3 is CASSPPRTADNYGYTF. The CDR3 region has the DNA TGCGCCAGCAGCCCCCCTCGGACAGCCGATAACTATGGCTACACCTTC.

The chain joins TRBV29-1 to TRBJ2-7, with D perhaps TRBD1 (5 bases). CDR3 length: 14 amino acids. Trimming took off 1 base at V and 3 bases at J, with 13 bases between the two ends. Germline V gene data show CDR1 as SQVTM and CDR2 as ANQGSEA. CDR3 protein: CSVEGSGRDYEQYF. Here the CDR3 DNA reads TGCAGCGTTGAAGGAAGTGGCAGGGACTACGAGCAGTACTTC.

The genes are TRBV6-4 and TRBJ2-1; a possible D gene is TRBD2 (6 bases). Trimming took 6 bases from V and 8 from J, leaving 14 bases between them. From germline, CDR1 is MRHNA and CDR2 SNTAGT. There are 13 residues in the CDR3. The CDR3 region is CASSRDSEDEQFF. The CDR3 DNA is TGTGCCAGCAGCCGGGACTCTGAAGATGAGCAGTTCTTC.

This rearrangement joins TRBV7-9 to TRBJ2-7; 8 nucleotides align to TRBD1. Germline V gene lookup returns CDR1 SEHNR and CDR2 FQNEAQ (reference sequence). The CDR3 sequence is 14 residues long. J was trimmed by 2 bases and V by 5 bases; bases with no gene match: 5. The CDR3 DNA reads as TGTGCCAGCAGCCACCGGACAGGGACCTACGAGCAGTACTTC. Encoded protein: CASSHRTGTYEQYF.

V and J are TRBV7-9 and TRBJ1-2; possible D gene TRBD1, 5 bases. The germline gives CDR1 SEHNR, CDR2 FQNEAQ (reference sequence). The CDR3 length is 15 residues. The V end lost 1 base, the J end lost 1 base, and 10 bases lay between the germline ends. CDR3 nucleotide sequence: TGTGCCAGCAGCTTAGGGTCAGGGCTTAACTATGGCTACACCTTC. Its translation is CASSLGSGLNYGYTF.

J is TRBJ2-7 and V is TRBV28; 14 bases fit TRBD2. Germline V lookup: CDR1 MDHEN, CDR2 SYDVKM. The CDR3 has 15 amino acids. The ends lost 3 bases at V and 7 bases at J; junction bases unmatched: 5. CDR3 protein: CASSLPGLAGVEQYF. The CDR3 nucleotides are TGTGCCAGCAGTTTGCCGGGACTAGCGGGAGTTGAGCAGTACTTC.

This sequence joins TRBV9 and TRBJ2-3; perhaps TRBD1 as D (5 bases). The germline V gene encodes CDR1 SGDLS and CDR2 YYNGEE. V shed 0 bases and J shed 3 bases, with 8 bases lying between them. This CDR3 has 14 residues. The CDR3 region has the DNA TGTGCCAGCAGCGTAGGGGGCCTGACAGATACGCAGTATTTT. Protein: CASSVGGLTDTQYF.

This clone has just a few counts. The J gene is TRBJ2-2, the V gene TRBV5-6, with TRBD1 matching 9 bases. The V gene's germline CDR1 is SGHDT and CDR2 YYEEEE. The CDR3 totals 15 residues. J lost 6 bases, V lost 4 bases, and 7 bases had no gene match. This CDR3 is CASSPTGGASGELFF. The CDR3, as DNA: TGTGCCAGCAGCCCAACAGGGGGCGCGTCCGGGGAGCTGTTTTTT.

The sample holds a few counts of this clone. The chain recombines TRBV11-1 with TRBJ2-2; D not certain. Trimming took off 3 bases at V and 8 bases at J, with 10 bases between the two ends. Looked up from germline, CDR1 is SGHAT and CDR2 is FQDESV (reference sequence). There are 13 residues in the CDR3. DNA of the CDR3: TGTGCCAGCAGCTTCGCACTAATGGGGGAGCTGTTTTTT. As protein: CASSFALMGELFF. The full variable domain, its missing parts supplied by reference TRBV11-1 and TRBJ2-2, is EAEVAQSPRYKITEKSQAVAFWCDPISGHATLYWYRQILGQGPELLVQFQDESVVDDSQLPKDRFSAERLKGVDSTLKIQPAELGDSAMYLCASSFALMGELFFGEGSRLTVL.

The CDR3 loop reads CASGSPPQRQETYEQYF. Here the CDR3 DNA reads TGTGCTAGTGGTTCCCCACCCCAAAGACAGGAAACCTACGAGCAGTACTTC. The chain has TRBV12-5 and TRBJ2-7, with a weak D call TRBD1 (6 bases). There are 17 residues in the CDR3. V lost 4 bases and J lost 2, with 21 bases in between. CDR1 LGHNT and CDR2 FRNRAP come from the germline V gene.

The V gene is TRBV18, the J gene TRBJ2-7, with TRBD1 matching 11 bases. Per the germline V gene, CDR1 is KGHSH and CDR2 is LQKENI. There are 16 residues in the CDR3. V lost 0 bases, J lost 2 bases, and 3 bases stayed unmatched. The CDR3 DNA reads as TGTGCCAGCTCACCACCCGGGACAGGGGGAGCCTACGAGCAGTACTTC. Protein product: CASSPPGTGGAYEQYF.

The chain recombines TRBV9 with TRBJ2-3; TRBD2 matches at 11 bases. Germline assignment: CDR1 SGDLS and CDR2 YYNGEE. After removal of 4 bases from V and 5 bases from J, the junction contained 3 bases not matched to a gene. This CDR3 has 14 residues. For the CDR3, the DNA is TGTGCCAGCAGCCCAGGGACTAGCGGAGATACGCAGTATTTT. This sequence encodes CASSPGTSGDTQYF.